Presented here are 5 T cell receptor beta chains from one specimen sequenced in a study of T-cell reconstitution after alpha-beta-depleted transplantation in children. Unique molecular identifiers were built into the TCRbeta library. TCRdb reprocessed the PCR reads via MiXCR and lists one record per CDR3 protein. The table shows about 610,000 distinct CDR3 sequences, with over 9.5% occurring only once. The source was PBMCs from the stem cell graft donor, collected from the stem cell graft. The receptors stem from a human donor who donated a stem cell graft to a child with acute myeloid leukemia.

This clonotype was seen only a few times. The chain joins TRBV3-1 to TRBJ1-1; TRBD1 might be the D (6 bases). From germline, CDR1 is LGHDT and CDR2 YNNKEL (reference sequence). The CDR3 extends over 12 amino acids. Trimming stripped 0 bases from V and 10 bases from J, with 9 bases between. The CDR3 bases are TGTGCCAGCAGCCAAGACGGCAGGGGAGCTTTCTTT. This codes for CASSQDGRGAFF.

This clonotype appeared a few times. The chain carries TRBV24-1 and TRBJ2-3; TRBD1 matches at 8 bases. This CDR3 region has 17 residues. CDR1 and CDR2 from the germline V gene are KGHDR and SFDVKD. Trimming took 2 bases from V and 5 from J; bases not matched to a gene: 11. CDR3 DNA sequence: TGTGCCACCAGTGATTCCAGGACGGACAGGGTCAAAGATACGCAGTATTTT. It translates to CATSDSRTDRVKDTQYF.

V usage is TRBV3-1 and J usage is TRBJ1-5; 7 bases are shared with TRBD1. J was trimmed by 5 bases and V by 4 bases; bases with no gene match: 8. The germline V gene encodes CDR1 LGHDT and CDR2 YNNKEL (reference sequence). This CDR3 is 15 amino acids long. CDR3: CASSLTPGQHQPQHF. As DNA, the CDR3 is TGTGCCAGCAGCCTTACTCCGGGACAGCATCAGCCCCAGCATTTT.

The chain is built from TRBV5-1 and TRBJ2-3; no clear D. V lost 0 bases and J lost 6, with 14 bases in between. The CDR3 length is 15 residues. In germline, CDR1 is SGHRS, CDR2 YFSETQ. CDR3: CASSLALETWDTQYF. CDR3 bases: TGCGCCAGCAGCTTGGCTCTGGAAACGTGGGATACGCAGTATTTT.

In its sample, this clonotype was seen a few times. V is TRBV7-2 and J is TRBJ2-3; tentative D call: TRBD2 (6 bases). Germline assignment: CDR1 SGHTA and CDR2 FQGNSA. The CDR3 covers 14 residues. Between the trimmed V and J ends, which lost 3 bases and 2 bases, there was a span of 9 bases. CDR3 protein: CASSFGDFTDTQYF. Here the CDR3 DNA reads TGTGCCAGCAGCTTCGGGGACTTCACAGATACGCAGTATTTT.